One T cell receptor beta chain is described in this entry. Its antigen remains unknown. This entry is derived from a study of T cells in localized non-small cell lung cancer. The CDR3 spans 12 residues. The V gene's germline CDR1 is MNHNY and CDR2 SVGAGI (reference sequence). Trimming removed 6 bases from V and 4 bases from J, with 9 bases in between. This table comes from immunoSEQ multiplex PCR, and its TCRdb copy is limited to in-frame clones, with some not included. Counted here are about 43,000 clones, roughly 90% occurring once; the ten biggest clones make up about 10%. Study-wide points: Adjacent uninvolved lung had the highest clonality, suggesting focused antigen responses. In adjacent lung appeared a median 57 of the top 100 tumor clones. Longer overall survival was linked to higher blood T cell density.

Here the sequenced sample was PBMCs, taken before any cancer treatment. The TCR was taken from a woman aged 40-69 years with stage II lung adenocarcinoma. This rearrangement joins TRBV6-6 to TRBJ1-1, with D perhaps matching TRBD1 (5 bases). In DNA, the CDR3 is TGTGCCAGCAGCAAAGGGGCCACTGAAGCTTTCTTT. Translating it yields CASSKGATEAFF.